What follows describes a single T cell receptor beta chain. Its antigen is as yet unknown. This sample was included in a study of monozygotic twins with cystic fibrosis. Looking at the study overall: Library input was three micrograms of fragmented DNA, with approximately 16 PCR cycles.

V gave up 7 bases and J gave up 6 bases, with 14 bases separating them. CDR3 length: 13 residues. From germline, CDR1 is SNHLY and CDR2 FYNNEI. Findings and limits, study-wide: Median Simpson clonality of approximately 0.01 suggested naive T cells predominated. In 13 of 16 pairs, V gene usage was closest to the co-twin's. Age, concordance and disease severity did not associate with shared CDR3 numbers.

TCRdb keeps only in-frame clones here, not all; method: immunoSEQ multiplex PCR. The sample holds about 26,000 clones, 95% to 97% seen once. The rearrangement uses TRBV2 and TRBJ2-3; D tentatively fits TRBD1 or TRBD2 (5 bases each). The sequenced sample consisted of blood. The TCR sequence derives from a girl aged 2-10 years with cystic fibrosis. CDR3 protein: CASTREKGDTQYF. CDR3 in DNA: TGTGCCAGCACGAGGGAGAAGGGGGATACGCAGTATTTT.